Below, one TCR beta chain is given with its context. Germline lookup yields CDR1 MGHDK and CDR2 SYGVNS. V shed 9 bases, J shed 7 bases, and the junction held 7 bases outside the gene matches. The CDR3 extends over 14 amino acids. Sequencing used immunoSEQ multiplex PCR; TCRdb keeps in-frame clones, though not all of them. The sample lists approximately 2.5 million clones; around 94% were seen once. This sample stems from a study of shared clonotypes between healthy human individuals. What was sequenced was naive CD4+ T cells sorted from blood. Regarding subset: CD45RA+ positively selected. This chain uses TRBV25-1 with TRBJ1-6, with 9 bases aligning to TRBD1. The clonotype comes from a man younger than 35 in good health. CDR3 loop: CASSWGQGNSPLHF. The CDR3 DNA follows: TGTGCCAGTTCCTGGGGACAGGGAAATTCACCCCTCCACTTT.